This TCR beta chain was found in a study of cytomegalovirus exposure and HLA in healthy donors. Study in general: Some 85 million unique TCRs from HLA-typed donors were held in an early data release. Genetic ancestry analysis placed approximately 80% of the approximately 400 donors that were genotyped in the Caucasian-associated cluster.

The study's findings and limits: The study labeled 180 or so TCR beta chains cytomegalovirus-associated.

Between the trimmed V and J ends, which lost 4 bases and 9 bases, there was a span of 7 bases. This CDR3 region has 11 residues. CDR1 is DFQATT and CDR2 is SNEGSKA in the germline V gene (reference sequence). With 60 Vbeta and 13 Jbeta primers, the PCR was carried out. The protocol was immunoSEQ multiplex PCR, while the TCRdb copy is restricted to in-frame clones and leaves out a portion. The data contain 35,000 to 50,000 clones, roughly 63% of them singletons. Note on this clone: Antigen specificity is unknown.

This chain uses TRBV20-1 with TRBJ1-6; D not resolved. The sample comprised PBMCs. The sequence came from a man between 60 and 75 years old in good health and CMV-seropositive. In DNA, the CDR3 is TGCAGTGCTAAGGAGGGTTCACCCCTCCACTTT. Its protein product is CSAKEGSPLHF.